This T cell receptor (beta chain) comes out of a study of cytomegalovirus exposure and HLA in healthy donors. Study-wide results and limits: TCR sequences were mostly rare, though some public TCRs occurred in many donors. What a later analysis showed was that several of the most significant clusters appeared linked to common viral pathogens. Cytomegalovirus-associated TCR beta chains were listed, numbering under 200. Relative to the approximately 700-donor mean, N-insertions were reportedly fewer in an Asian-associated ancestry cluster in a later analysis.

In its sample, this clone was seen a few times. The antigen remains undetermined. In the PCR, 60 Vbeta and 13 Jbeta primers were used. Assay: immunoSEQ multiplex PCR; the TCRdb copy retains only in-frame clones and omits some. The top ten hold about 7.8% of the sample, which has roughly 200,000 clones, roughly 13% seen once. The germline V and J ends were trimmed by 10 bases and 3 bases, with 17 bases remaining between them. CDR3 length: 14 amino acids. From germline, CDR1 is MNHEY and CDR2 SVGAGI. This sequence joins TRBV6-5 and TRBJ2-3; possibly TRBD1 for D (5 bases). This sequence was found in a man aged 45-65 years in good health and CMV-seropositive. Sequencing was done on a sample of PBMCs. CDR3 region: CATSRASWTDTQYF. The DNA for the CDR3 is TGTGCCACCAGCAGGGCCAGTTGGACAGATACGCAGTATTTT.